This T cell receptor (beta chain) is drawn from a study of radiotherapy plus CTLA-4 blockade in lung cancer. Study in general: Objective response rate was 15% to 20%; disease control rate, around 33%.

The V end lost 4 bases, the J end lost 7 bases, and 16 bases lay between the germline ends. CDR1 SEHNR and CDR2 FQNEAQ come from the germline V gene (reference sequence). The CDR3 spans 14 residues. Focal radiation plus CTLA-4 blockade with ipilimumab was administered to patients who had chemo-refractory metastatic non-small-cell lung cancer. Comments on this clone: Its antigen is undetermined.

Study-wide points: Researchers report tumor-derived TCR clones expanding in blood after radiotherapy plus ipilimumab. Early blood T cell clone dynamics reportedly forecast response best, with interferon-beta.

Clones were sequenced by immunoSEQ multiplex PCR, and TCRdb holds only the in-frame ones, with some missing. The sample holds around 85,000 clones, around 87% seen once. This sequence originates from a human donor with non-small cell lung cancer who had a partial response to radiotherapy plus ipilimumab. This specimen was peripheral blood, taken from a patient treated with radiotherapy plus ipilimumab. The chain links TRBV7-9 to TRBJ1-2; no clear D. The CDR3 DNA reads TGTGCCAGCAGCTCACCTCTGATCTCGAGTGGCTACACCTTC. It encodes CASSSPLISSGYTF. The full variable domain, in which reference TRBV7-9 and TRBJ1-2 provide the parts outside the CDR3, is DTGVSQNPRHKITKRGQNVTFRCDPISEHNRLYWYRQTLGQGPEFLTYFQNEAQLEKSRLLSDRFSAERPKGSFSTLEIQRTEQGDSAMYLCASSSPLISSGYTFGSGTRLTVV.